This TCR beta chain was profiled in a study of shared clonotypes between healthy human individuals. Regarding the study as a whole: Compared with memory subsets, naive subsets generally had larger estimated richness. Clonotype sharing among donors, it was expected, would be affected by sequencing depth. Non-shared clonotypes had lower generation probabilities than those shared by all four donors.

About this clone: Antigen: not known.

V was trimmed by 2 bases and J by 0 bases, leaving 10 bases between them. Per the germline V gene, CDR1 is SEHNR and CDR2 is FQNEAQ (reference sequence). The CDR3 spans 16 residues. Clones were sequenced by immunoSEQ multiplex PCR, and TCRdb holds only the in-frame ones, with some missing. The top ten clones hold more than 1.5% of a sample with approximately 2,000,000 clones, around 93% of them seen once. Naive-designated CD8 cells lacked CD45RO, were positively enriched for CCR7, and omitted terminally differentiated effector memory CD45RA+ cells. Healthy HIV-negative adults with no recent acute infections or vaccinations were recruited as donors.

This TCR came from a man between 18 and 35 years old in good health. Some clones in this sample may be carry-over from other donors' samples. V gene TRBV7-9 combines with J gene TRBJ1-4; D gene unclear. The sample was naive CD8+ T cells from PBMCs. The CDR3 DNA sequence: TGTGCCAGCAGCTTACGAGACCCGACAACTAATGAAAAACTGTTTTTT. As protein: CASSLRDPTTNEKLFF.